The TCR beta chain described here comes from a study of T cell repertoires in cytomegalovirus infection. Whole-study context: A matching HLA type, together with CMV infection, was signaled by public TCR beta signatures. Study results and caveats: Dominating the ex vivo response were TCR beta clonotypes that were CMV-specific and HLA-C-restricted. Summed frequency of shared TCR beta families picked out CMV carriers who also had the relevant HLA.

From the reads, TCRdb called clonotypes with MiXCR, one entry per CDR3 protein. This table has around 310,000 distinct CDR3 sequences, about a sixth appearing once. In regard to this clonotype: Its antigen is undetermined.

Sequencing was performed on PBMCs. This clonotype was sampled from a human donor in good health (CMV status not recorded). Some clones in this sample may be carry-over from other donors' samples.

CDR3 coding DNA: TGTGCCACCCCGGCGGGGACAGGGAAGGCCGGGGAGCTGTTTTTT. Amino acids: CATPAGTGKAGELFF. This sequence joins TRBV2 and TRBJ2-2, with 9 bases matching TRBD1. The CDR3 extends over 15 amino acids. Germline loops: CDR1 SNHLY, CDR2 FYNNEI. The V gene end was trimmed by 10 bases and the J gene end by 6 bases; junction bases not matched to a gene: 12.